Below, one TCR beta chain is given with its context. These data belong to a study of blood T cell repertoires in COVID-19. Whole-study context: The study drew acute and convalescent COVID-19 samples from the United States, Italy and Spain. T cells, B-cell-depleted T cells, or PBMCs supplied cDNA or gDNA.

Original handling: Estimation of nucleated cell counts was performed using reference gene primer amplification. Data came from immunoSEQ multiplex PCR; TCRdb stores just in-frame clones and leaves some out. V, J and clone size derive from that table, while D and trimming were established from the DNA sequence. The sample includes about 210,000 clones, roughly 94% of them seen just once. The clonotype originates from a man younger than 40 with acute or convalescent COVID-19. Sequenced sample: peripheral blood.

The CDR3 region has the DNA TGTGCCAGCAGCGCACAGGGTTGGGGTGAAAAACTGTTTTTT. This translates into CASSAQGWGEKLFF. The chain links TRBV11-1 to TRBJ1-4, with a weak D call TRBD1 (6 bases). Between the trimmed V and J ends, which lost 5 bases and 7 bases, there was a span of 14 bases. The germline gives CDR1 SGHAT, CDR2 FQDESV (reference sequence). The length of the CDR3 is 14 residues.